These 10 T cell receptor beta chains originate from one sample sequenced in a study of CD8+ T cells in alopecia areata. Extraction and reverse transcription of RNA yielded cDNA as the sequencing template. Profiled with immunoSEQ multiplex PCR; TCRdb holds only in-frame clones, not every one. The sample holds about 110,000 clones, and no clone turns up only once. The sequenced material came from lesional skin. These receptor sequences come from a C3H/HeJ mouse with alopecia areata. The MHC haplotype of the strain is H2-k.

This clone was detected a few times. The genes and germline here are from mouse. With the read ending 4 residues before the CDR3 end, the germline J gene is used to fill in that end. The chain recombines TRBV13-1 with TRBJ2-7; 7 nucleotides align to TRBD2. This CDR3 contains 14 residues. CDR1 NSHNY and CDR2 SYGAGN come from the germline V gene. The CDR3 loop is CASSDGGGRYEQYF. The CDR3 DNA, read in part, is TGTGCCAGCAGTGATGGTGGGGGGAGGTAT.

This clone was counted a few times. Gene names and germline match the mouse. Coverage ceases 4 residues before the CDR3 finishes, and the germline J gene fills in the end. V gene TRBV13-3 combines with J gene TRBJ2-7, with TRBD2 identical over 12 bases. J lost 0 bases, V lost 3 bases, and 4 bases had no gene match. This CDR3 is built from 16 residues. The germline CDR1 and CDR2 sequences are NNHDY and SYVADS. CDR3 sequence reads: CASSGGLGGSSYEQYF. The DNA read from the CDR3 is TGTGCCAGCAGTGGTGGACTGGGGGGGAGCTCCTAT.

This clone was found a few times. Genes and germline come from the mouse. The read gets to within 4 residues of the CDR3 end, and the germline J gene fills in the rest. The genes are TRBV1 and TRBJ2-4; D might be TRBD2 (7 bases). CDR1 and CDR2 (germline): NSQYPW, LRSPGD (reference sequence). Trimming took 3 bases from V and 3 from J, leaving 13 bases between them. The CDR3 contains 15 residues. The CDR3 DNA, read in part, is TGCACCTGCAGTGCTAGGGGGGCAGGACAAAAC. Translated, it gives CTCSARGAGQN. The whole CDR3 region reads CTCSARGAGQNTLYF.

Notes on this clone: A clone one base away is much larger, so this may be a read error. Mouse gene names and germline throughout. CDR3: CASSPGGYEQYF. The sequenced CDR3 bases are TGTGCCAGCAGCCCAGGGGGCTAT. The V and J genes are TRBV14 and TRBJ2-7; TRBD1 aligns across 7 bases. The read ends 4 residues early relative to the CDR3; the germline J gene fills the gap. The CDR3 totals 12 residues. The germline V gene has CDR1 SGHDT and CDR2 FRDEAV. Trimming removed 5 bases from V and 3 bases from J; junction bases left unmatched: 2. Full variable domain (missing parts from reference TRBV14 and TRBJ2-7): EAGVTQSPRYAVLQEGQAVSFWCDPISGHDTLYWYQQPRDQGPQLLVYFRDEAVIDNSQLPSDRFSAVRPKGTNSTLKIQSAKQGDTATYLCASSPGGYEQYFGPGTRLTVL.

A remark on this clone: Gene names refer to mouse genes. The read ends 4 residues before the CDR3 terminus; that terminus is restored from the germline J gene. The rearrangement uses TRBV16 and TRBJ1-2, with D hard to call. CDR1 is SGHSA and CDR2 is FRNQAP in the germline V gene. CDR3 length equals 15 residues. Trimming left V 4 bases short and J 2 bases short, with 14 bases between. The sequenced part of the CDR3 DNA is TGTGCAAGCAGCTCCTCATGGGGAGCGAACTCC. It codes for CASSSSWGANS. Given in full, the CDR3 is CASSSSWGANSDYTF.

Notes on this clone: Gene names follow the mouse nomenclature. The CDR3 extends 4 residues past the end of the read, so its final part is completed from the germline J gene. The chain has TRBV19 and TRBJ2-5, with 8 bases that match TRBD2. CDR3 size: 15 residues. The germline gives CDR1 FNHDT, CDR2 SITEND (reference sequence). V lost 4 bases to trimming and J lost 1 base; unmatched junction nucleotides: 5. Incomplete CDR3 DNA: TGTGCCAGCAGTCCCGCCTGGGGGGACCAAGAC. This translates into CASSPAWGDQD. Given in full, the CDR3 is CASSPAWGDQDTQYF.

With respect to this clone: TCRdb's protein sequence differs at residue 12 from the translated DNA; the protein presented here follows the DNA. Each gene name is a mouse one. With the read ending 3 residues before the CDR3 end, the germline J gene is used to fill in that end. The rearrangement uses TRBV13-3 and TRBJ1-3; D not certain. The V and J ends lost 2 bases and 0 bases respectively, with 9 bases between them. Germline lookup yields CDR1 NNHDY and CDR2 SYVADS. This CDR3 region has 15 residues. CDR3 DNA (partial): TGTGCCAGCAGTGACCAGGCCCCTTCTGGAAATACG. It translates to CASSDQAPSGNT. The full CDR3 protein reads CASSDQAPSGNTLYF.

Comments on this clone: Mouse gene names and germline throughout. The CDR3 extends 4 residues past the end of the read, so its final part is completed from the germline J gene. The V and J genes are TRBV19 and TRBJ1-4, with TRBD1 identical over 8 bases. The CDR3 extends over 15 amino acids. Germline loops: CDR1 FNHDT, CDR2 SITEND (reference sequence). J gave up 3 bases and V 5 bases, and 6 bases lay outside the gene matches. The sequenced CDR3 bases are TGTGCCAGCAGCCCTTGGGACAGGACCAACGAA. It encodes CASSPWDRTNE. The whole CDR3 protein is CASSPWDRTNERLFF.

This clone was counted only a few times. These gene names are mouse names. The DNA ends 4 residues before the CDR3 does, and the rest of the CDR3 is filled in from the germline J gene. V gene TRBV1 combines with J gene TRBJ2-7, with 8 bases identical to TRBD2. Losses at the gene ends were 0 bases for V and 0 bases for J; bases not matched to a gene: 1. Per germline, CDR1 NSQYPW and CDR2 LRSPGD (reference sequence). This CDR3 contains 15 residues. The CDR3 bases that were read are TGCACCTGCAGTGCAGAAGACTGGGGCTCCTAT. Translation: CTCSAEDWGSY. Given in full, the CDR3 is CTCSAEDWGSYEQYF.

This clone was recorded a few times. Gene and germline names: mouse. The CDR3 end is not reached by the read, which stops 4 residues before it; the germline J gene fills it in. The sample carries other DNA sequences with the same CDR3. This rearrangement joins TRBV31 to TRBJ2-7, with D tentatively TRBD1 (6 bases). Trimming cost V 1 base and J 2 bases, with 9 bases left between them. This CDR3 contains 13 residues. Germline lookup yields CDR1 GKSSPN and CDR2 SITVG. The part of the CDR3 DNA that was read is TGTGCCTGGAGTCCGGGACAAACCTAT. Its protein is CAWSPGQTY. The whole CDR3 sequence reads CAWSPGQTYEQYF. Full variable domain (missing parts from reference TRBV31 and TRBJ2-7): AQTIHQWPVAEIKAVGSPLSLGCTIKGKSSPNLYWYWQATGGTLQQLFYSITVGQVESVVQLNLSASRPKDDQFILSTEKLLLSHSGFYLCAWSPGQTYEQYFGPGTRLTVL.